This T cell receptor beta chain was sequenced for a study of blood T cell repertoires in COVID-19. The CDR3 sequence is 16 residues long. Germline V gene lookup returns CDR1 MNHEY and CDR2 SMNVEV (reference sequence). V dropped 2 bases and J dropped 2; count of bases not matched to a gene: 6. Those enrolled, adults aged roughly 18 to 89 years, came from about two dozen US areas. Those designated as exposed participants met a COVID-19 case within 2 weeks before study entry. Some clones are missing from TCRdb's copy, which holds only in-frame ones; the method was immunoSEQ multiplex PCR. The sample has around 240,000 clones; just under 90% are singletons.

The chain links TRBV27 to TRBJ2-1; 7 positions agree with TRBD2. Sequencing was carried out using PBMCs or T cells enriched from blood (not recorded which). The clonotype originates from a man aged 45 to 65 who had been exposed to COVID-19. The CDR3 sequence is CASSLNSLAAYNEQFF. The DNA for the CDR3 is TGTGCCAGCAGTTTAAATTCCCTAGCGGCCTACAATGAGCAGTTCTTC.